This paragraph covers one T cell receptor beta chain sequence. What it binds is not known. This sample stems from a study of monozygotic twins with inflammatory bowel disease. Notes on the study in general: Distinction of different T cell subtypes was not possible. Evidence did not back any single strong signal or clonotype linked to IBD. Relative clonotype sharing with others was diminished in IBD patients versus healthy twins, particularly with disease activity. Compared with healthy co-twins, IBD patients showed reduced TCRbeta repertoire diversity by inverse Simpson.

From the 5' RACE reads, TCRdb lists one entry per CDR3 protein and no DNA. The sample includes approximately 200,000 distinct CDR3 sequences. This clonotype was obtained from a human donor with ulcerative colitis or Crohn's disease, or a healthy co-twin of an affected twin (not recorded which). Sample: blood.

The CDR3 reads CSARDGSGGVGETQYF. The genes are TRBV20-1 and TRBJ2-5; without DNA, the TCRdb call of TRBD2 cannot be checked. Germline CDR1 and CDR2: DFQATT and SNEGSKA (reference sequence). There are 16 residues in the CDR3.